The 22 T cell receptor beta chains below all came from one sample that was sequenced in a study of cytomegalovirus exposure and HLA in healthy donors. Researchers ran the PCR with 60 Vbeta and 13 Jbeta primers. Using immunoSEQ multiplex PCR, the repertoire was profiled, and TCRdb retains in-frame clones only, with some absent. The sample carries tens of thousands of clones, around 85% recorded once. The sequenced sample was PBMCs. All receptors come from a man aged 45-65 years in good health and CMV-seronegative.

The count of this clone is one. The gene calls are TRBV2 and TRBJ2-7, with 11 bases that match TRBD2. The CDR3 totals 14 residues. CDR1 is SNHLY and CDR2 is FYNNEI in the germline V gene. The ends lost 6 bases at V and 2 bases at J; junction bases unmatched: 3. This chain's CDR3 is CASRVSGRAYEQYF. The CDR3 DNA reads TGTGCCAGCAGAGTTAGCGGGAGGGCCTACGAGCAGTACTTC. Variable domain in full (rest from reference TRBV2 and TRBJ2-7): EPEVTQTPSHQVTQMGQEVILRCVPISNHLYFYWYRQILGQKVEFLVSFYNNEISEKSEIFDDQFSVERPDGSNFTLKIRSTKLEDSAMYFCASRVSGRAYEQYFGPGTRLTVT.

This chain uses TRBV11-2 with TRBJ1-4; D is ambiguous. The V and J ends lost 5 bases and 0 bases respectively, with 7 bases between them. This CDR3 is 14 amino acids long. Germline CDR1 reads SGHAT; CDR2 reads FQNNGV. CDR3 DNA: TGTGCCAGCAGCGCGAAAGCAACTAATGAAAAACTGTTTTTT. Amino acids: CASSAKATNEKLFF.

J is TRBJ2-7 and V is TRBV2; no firm D call. The CDR3 is made up of 14 amino acids. Germline assignment: CDR1 SNHLY and CDR2 FYNNEI. Trimming pared 4 bases from V and 3 bases from J, leaving 13 bases between. The CDR3 here is CASSGSARYYEQYF. The CDR3 DNA follows: TGTGCCAGCAGTGGTTCAGCTAGGTACTACGAGCAGTACTTC. The full variable domain, rest sourced from reference TRBV2 and TRBJ2-7, is EPEVTQTPSHQVTQMGQEVILRCVPISNHLYFYWYRQILGQKVEFLVSFYNNEISEKSEIFDDQFSVERPDGSNFTLKIRSTKLEDSAMYFCASSGSARYYEQYFGPGTRLTVT.

V gene TRBV4-2 combines with J gene TRBJ2-5; D unresolved. CDR1 and CDR2 from the germline V gene are LGHNA and YNFKEQ. V lost 2 bases to trimming and J lost 2 bases, with 6 bases between them. The CDR3 is 13 amino acids. In nucleotides, the CDR3 is TGTGCCAGCAGCCAAAGAGGACAAGAGACCCAGTACTTC. Translation gives CASSQRGQETQYF.

The chain couples TRBV2 to TRBJ2-1; maybe TRBD2 (6 bases). From germline, CDR1 is SNHLY and CDR2 FYNNEI. Trimming pared 5 bases from V and 7 bases from J, leaving 15 bases between. The length of the CDR3 is 14 residues. Here the CDR3 DNA reads TGTGCCAGCAGTACCTTGACGGGGGTAAATGAGCAGTTCTTC. This encodes CASSTLTGVNEQFF.

The V and J genes are TRBV6-5 and TRBJ2-5, with TRBD2 matching 7 bases. Looked up from germline, CDR1 is MNHEY and CDR2 is SVGAGI. The CDR3 is made up of 15 amino acids. Unmatched junction bases numbered 9, after V lost 8 bases and J lost 0 bases. The CDR3 here is CASGAGLLYQETQYF. As DNA, the CDR3 is TGTGCCAGCGGAGCGGGACTTTTGTACCAAGAGACCCAGTACTTC.

The chain employs TRBV28 and TRBJ2-5; TRBD1 is a possible D gene (5 bases). The CDR3 runs to 15 residues. CDR1 and CDR2 from the germline V gene are MDHEN and SYDVKM. Trimming left V 1 base short and J 2 bases short, with 11 bases between. The CDR3 DNA follows: TGTGCCAGCAGTTTATCCCCGACAGCTCAAGAGACCCAGTACTTC. Residues: CASSLSPTAQETQYF.

A single count supports this clone. The chain has TRBV28 and TRBJ2-7; possibly TRBD1 for D (5 bases). Germline V gives CDR1 MDHEN, CDR2 SYDVKM. Trimming took 5 bases from V and 0 from J, leaving 17 bases between them. This CDR3 is built from 16 residues. This chain's CDR3 is CASSPQMGRDSYEQYF. The CDR3 bases are TGTGCCAGCAGTCCACAAATGGGCAGGGACTCCTACGAGCAGTACTTC.

V and J are TRBV28 and TRBJ2-1, with D tentatively TRBD2 (5 bases). Per germline, CDR1 MDHEN and CDR2 SYDVKM. The CDR3 loop spans 13 amino acids. V was pared by 4 bases and J by 2 bases, with 6 bases between. The CDR3 nucleotides read TGTGCCAGCAGTTCCGGGGCCTACAATGAGCAGTTCTTC. Protein sequence: CASSSGAYNEQFF.

This chain links TRBV11-1 with TRBJ2-7; D may be TRBD1 (6 bases). The CDR3 length is 12 residues. Germline-derived CDR1 and CDR2 are SGHAT and FQDESV (reference sequence). The ends were cut back, 8 bases at V and 5 bases at J, with 13 bases in the middle. Written as DNA, the CDR3 is TGTGCCAGCGCACAGGGCCCCAACGAGCAGTACTTC. Its protein is CASAQGPNEQYF. Using reference TRBV11-1 and TRBJ2-7 for the parts outside the CDR3, the full variable domain is EAEVAQSPRYKITEKSQAVAFWCDPISGHATLYWYRQILGQGPELLVQFQDESVVDDSQLPKDRFSAERLKGVDSTLKIQPAELGDSAMYLCASAQGPNEQYFGPGTRLTVT.

The chain carries TRBV27 and TRBJ1-4; 10 bases map to TRBD1. Germline V CDR1 and CDR2: MNHEY, SMNVEV (reference sequence). The CDR3 is 13 residues long. The trim removed 4 bases at V and 7 bases at J, leaving 0 bases unmatched. The CDR3 coding sequence is TGTGCCAGCAGTTGGACAGGGGGTGAAAAACTGTTTTTT. Translating it yields CASSWTGGEKLFF. Based on the CDR3 plus reference TRBV27 and TRBJ1-4, the full variable domain is EAQVTQNPRYLITVTGKKLTVTCSQNMNHEYMSWYRQDPGLGLRQIYYSMNVEVTDKGDVPEGYKVSRKEKRNFPLILESPSPNQTSLYFCASSWTGGEKLFFGSGTQLSVL.

V gene TRBV5-4 combines with J gene TRBJ1-4; no definite D call. The length of the CDR3 is 15 residues. Germline V gene lookup returns CDR1 SGHNT and CDR2 YYREEE (reference sequence). The germline V and J ends were trimmed by 0 bases and 1 base, with 7 bases remaining between them. CDR3 in DNA: TGTGCCAGCAGCTTGGTCCCAGGAACTAATGAAAAACTGTTTTTT. Residues: CASSLVPGTNEKLFF.

This clone was detected only once. The rearrangement links TRBV6-1 to TRBJ2-7; 9 bases fit TRBD1. The CDR3 spans 15 residues. V was pared by 4 bases and J by 4 bases, with 8 bases of the junction left unmatched. CDR1 and CDR2 (germline): MNHNS, SASEGT. CDR3 in DNA: TGTGCCAGCAGTGTCGGGACAGGGAGCCCTTACGAGCAGTACTTC. This codes for CASSVGTGSPYEQYF.

In nucleotides, the CDR3 is TGTGCCTATAGTGTAGGACTAGCGGGGGTTGGTGAGCAGTTCTTC. Translating gives CAYSVGLAGVGEQFF. V gene TRBV30 combines with J gene TRBJ2-1; TRBD2 matches at 13 bases. This CDR3 comprises 15 residues. The V segment lost 7 bases and the J segment 9 bases; nucleotides outside the gene matches: 12. From germline, CDR1 is GTSNPN and CDR2 SVGIG (reference sequence).

The rearrangement links TRBV2 to TRBJ2-7; TRBD2 matches 9 bases. This CDR3 is 14 amino acids long. The germline V gene encodes CDR1 SNHLY and CDR2 FYNNEI. V lost 5 bases to trimming and J lost 6 bases; unmatched junction nucleotides: 8. The CDR3 DNA sequence: TGTGCCAGCAGTTCCGGGACTAGCTTGGCCGAGCAGTACTTC. As protein: CASSSGTSLAEQYF.

This clone was recorded once. The gene calls are TRBV5-6 and TRBJ2-3, with 12 bases that match TRBD2. The germline gives CDR1 SGHDT, CDR2 YYEEEE. V shed 6 bases, J shed 7 bases, and the junction held 9 bases outside the gene matches. The CDR3 covers 15 residues. This chain's CDR3 is CASTEASGGGYTQYF. In DNA form, the CDR3 reads TGTGCCAGCACCGAGGCTAGCGGGGGGGGATATACGCAGTATTTT.

This clone turned up a few times. This chain joins TRBV10-3 and TRBJ2-2; TRBD1 is a possible D gene (6 bases). The V gene's germline CDR1 is ENHRY and CDR2 SYGVKD. The germline V and J ends were trimmed by 11 bases and 6 bases, with 16 bases remaining between them. The CDR3 loop spans 13 amino acids. The CDR3 region has the DNA TGTGCCTCTCAAACAGGGTCCCCCGGGGAGCTGTTTTTT. This codes for CASQTGSPGELFF.

V gene TRBV4-1 combines with J gene TRBJ1-3; D gene unclear. The CDR3 length is 13 residues. The ends were cut back, 4 bases at V and 4 bases at J, with 8 bases in the middle. Looked up from germline, CDR1 is MGHRA and CDR2 is YSYEKL. CDR3 nucleotide sequence: TGCGCCAGCAGCCCCTTACAGGGAAACACCATATATTTT. Its translation: CASSPLQGNTIYF.

The CDR3 bases are TGTGCCACCAGCAGAGAGGGGGCGCGGGGCTACACCTTC. Translation gives CATSREGARGYTF. The chain uses TRBV15 and TRBJ1-2; tentatively, D is TRBD1 (6 bases). The germline gives CDR1 LNHNV, CDR2 YYDKDF (reference sequence). There are 13 residues in the CDR3. The V gene lost 0 bases and the J gene lost 8 bases, with 10 bases spanning the gap.

This clone occurred once. The V call is TRBV10-3, the J call TRBJ1-5; D gene ambiguous. The CDR3 length is 16 residues. The germline gives CDR1 ENHRY, CDR2 SYGVKD. Between the trimmed V and J ends, which lost 0 bases and 4 bases, there was a span of 13 bases. The CDR3 loop is CAISESGNGGNQPQHF. For the CDR3, the DNA is TGTGCCATCAGTGAGTCGGGGAACGGAGGGAATCAGCCCCAGCATTTT.

This chain connects TRBV7-2 to TRBJ2-3, with 12 bases identical to TRBD2. CDR1 is SGHTA and CDR2 is FQGNSA in the germline V gene. V was pared by 5 bases and J by 15 bases, with 15 bases of the junction left unmatched. The CDR3 consists of 15 residues. CDR3 amino acids: CASSPYLTSGSELYF. The CDR3 region has the DNA TGTGCCAGCAGCCCATACTTGACTAGCGGGAGTGAGTTATATTTT.

V is TRBV5-4 and J is TRBJ1-1, with a tentative D call TRBD1 (5 bases). Germline assignment: CDR1 SGHNT and CDR2 YYREEE (reference sequence). The CDR3 consists of 12 residues. V was trimmed by 4 bases and J by 13 bases, leaving 17 bases between them. CDR3 protein: CASSRDSPVGFF. DNA of the CDR3: TGTGCCAGCAGCCGGGACTCCCCGGTTGGTTTCTTT.